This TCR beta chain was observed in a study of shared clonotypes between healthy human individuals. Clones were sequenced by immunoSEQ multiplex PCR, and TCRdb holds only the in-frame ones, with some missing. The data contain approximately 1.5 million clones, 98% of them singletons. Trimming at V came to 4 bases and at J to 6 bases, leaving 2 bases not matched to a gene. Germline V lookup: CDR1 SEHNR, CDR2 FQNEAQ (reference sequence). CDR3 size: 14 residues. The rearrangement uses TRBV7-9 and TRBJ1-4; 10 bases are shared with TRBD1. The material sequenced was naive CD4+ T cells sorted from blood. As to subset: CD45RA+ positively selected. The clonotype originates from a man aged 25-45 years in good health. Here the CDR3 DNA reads TGTGCCAGCAGCTGGACAGGGGGGGATGAAAAACTGTTTTTT. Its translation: CASSWTGGDEKLFF.